These 20 T cell receptor beta chains share one sample of origin, sequenced in a study of blood T cell repertoires in COVID-19. TCRdb's table, derived via immunoSEQ multiplex PCR, lists solely in-frame clones and lacks some. The table includes 200,000 to 250,000 clones, roughly 90% detected once. Sequencing was carried out using PBMCs or T cells enriched from blood (not recorded which). The receptors stem from a middle-aged woman with acute COVID-19.

The chain carries TRBV2 and TRBJ1-1; D unclear. Germline V gene data show CDR1 as SNHLY and CDR2 as FYNNEI. Trimming pared 2 bases from V and 1 base from J, leaving 5 bases between. This CDR3 contains 13 residues. For the CDR3, the DNA is TGTGCCAGCAGTGAATACTCGAACACTGAAGCTTTCTTT. This encodes CASSEYSNTEAFF.

The chain has TRBV14 and TRBJ2-3; the D gene is possibly TRBD2 (5 bases). The CDR3 runs to 14 residues. Germline values: CDR1 SGHDN, CDR2 FVKESK. Deletions cut 2 bases from V and 4 bases from J, with 10 bases between. Here the CDR3 DNA reads TGTGCCAGCAGCCAACTAGCTCTCGCAGATACGCAGTATTTT. Amino acid sequence: CASSQLALADTQYF.

The gene calls are TRBV4-3 and TRBJ1-2; possible D gene TRBD1, 5 bases. Germline V gene sequence: CDR1 LGHNA, CDR2 YSLEER. The CDR3 has 16 amino acids. V was clipped by 0 bases and J by 4 bases, with 15 bases between them. The CDR3 DNA sequence: TGCGCCAGCAGCCAAGACTCCCTGGGACTGGCCTATGGCTACACCTTC. As protein: CASSQDSLGLAYGYTF.

The chain combines TRBV5-1 with TRBJ2-2; 7 bases are shared with TRBD1. V lost 3 bases and J lost 1; bases outside the gene matches: 12. Germline V gene lookup returns CDR1 SGHRS and CDR2 YFSETQ. The CDR3 contains 18 residues. The CDR3 here is CASSSIGTARLNTGELFF. CDR3 bases: TGCGCCAGCAGCTCAATTGGGACAGCCAGGTTGAACACCGGGGAGCTGTTTTTT.

V is TRBV29-1 and J is TRBJ2-3; possibly TRBD2 for D (7 bases). CDR1 is SQVTM, CDR2 ANQGSEA, per germline. The CDR3 consists of 12 residues. Trimming shortened V by 7 bases and J by 4 bases, and 12 bases separated the two germline ends. The CDR3 here is CSAEGGADTQYF. The CDR3 DNA is TGCAGCGCCGAGGGGGGGGCAGATACGCAGTATTTT.

In the case of this clone: The same CDR3 can be traced to other DNA sequences in this sample. In DNA form, the CDR3 reads TGCGCCAGCAGCCCCCCCACCGGCACTGAAGCTTTCTTT. Its translation: CASSPPTGTEAFF. The chain recombines TRBV4-1 with TRBJ1-1; no reliable D call. The CDR3 has 13 residues. The V end lost 4 bases, the J end lost 4 bases, and 10 bases lay between the germline ends. The germline CDR1 and CDR2 sequences are MGHRA and YSYEKL.

This clone came up a few times. V is TRBV7-8 and J is TRBJ2-3; TRBD2 agrees at 10 bases. Germline V CDR1 and CDR2: SGHVS, FQNEAQ. CDR3 length equals 19 residues. V lost 3 bases, J lost 2 bases, and 14 bases stayed unmatched. The CDR3 DNA follows: TGTGCCAGCAGCTTCCTCCAGCGGGGGGGAATCCCTTTCACAGATACGCAGTATTTT. It translates to CASSFLQRGGIPFTDTQYF.

This chain connects TRBV3-1 (or the pseudogene TRBV3-2) to TRBJ1-1; D gene uncertain. The CDR3 spans 14 residues. With 1 base removed from V and 10 bases from J, the gap between germline ends came to 16 bases. From germline, CDR1 is LGHDT and CDR2 YNNKEL (reference sequence). This CDR3 is CASSQGPGRYGAFF. The CDR3 bases are TGTGCCAGCAGCCAAGGTCCCGGGAGGTACGGAGCTTTCTTT.

This chain links TRBV15 with TRBJ1-3, with D possibly TRBD1 on 5 matching bases. This CDR3 is 15 amino acids long. Germline lookup yields CDR1 LNHNV and CDR2 YYDKDF (reference sequence). V was shortened by 0 bases and J by 6 bases, with 12 bases between the two germline ends. For the CDR3, the DNA is TGTGCCACCAGCAGAGAAGGAGGGGACCTAAACACCATATATTTT. Translating gives CATSREGGDLNTIYF.

The chain employs TRBV7-9 and TRBJ1-1; D gene unclear. Looked up from germline, CDR1 is SEHNR and CDR2 is FQNEAQ (reference sequence). Trimming left V 8 bases short and J 0 bases short, with 13 bases between. The length of the CDR3 is 14 residues. The CDR3 loop reads CASGGILMNTEAFF. In nucleotides, the CDR3 is TGTGCCAGCGGAGGTATTCTAATGAACACTGAAGCTTTCTTT.

This rearrangement joins TRBV12-3 or TRBV12-4 to TRBJ1-1; no definite D call. The CDR3 covers 13 residues. V lost 2 bases and J lost 5, with 9 bases in between. This CDR3 is CASSLKARTEAFF. CDR3 DNA sequence: TGTGCCAGCAGTTTAAAAGCCCGAACTGAAGCTTTCTTT.

The J gene is TRBJ1-3, the V gene TRBV10-3; TRBD1 aligns across 9 bases. The CDR3 is 15 residues long. In germline, CDR1 is ENHRY, CDR2 SYGVKD. Losses at the gene ends were 5 bases for V and 2 bases for J; bases not matched to a gene: 4. The CDR3 reads CAISPRDRAGNTIYF. DNA of the CDR3: TGTGCCATCAGTCCCAGGGACAGGGCTGGAAACACCATATATTTT.

The CDR3 spells CSGRGSGGNNEQFF. The CDR3 nucleotides read TGCAGCGGACGGGGGAGCGGGGGGAACAATGAGCAGTTCTTC. J is TRBJ2-1 and V is TRBV29-1, with TRBD2 identical over 9 bases. V trimming: 7 bases; J trimming: 5 bases; junction bases outside the gene matches: 9. The CDR3 length is 14 residues. Germline CDR1 SQVTM, CDR2 ANQGSEA.

V is TRBV30 and J is TRBJ1-1, with D tentatively TRBD1 (6 bases). Trimming cost V 2 bases and J 5 bases, with 18 bases left between them. Germline V gene lookup returns CDR1 GTSNPN and CDR2 SVGIG (reference sequence). The CDR3 runs to 15 residues. CDR3 bases: TGTGCCTGGAGTCCCGGACAGTGGGGTAGAACTGAAGCTTTCTTT. Amino acid sequence: CAWSPGQWGRTEAFF.

This chain links TRBV7-8 with TRBJ2-1, with 11 bases lining up with TRBD2. The V gene's germline CDR1 is SGHVS and CDR2 FQNEAQ. V lost 2 bases, J lost 3 bases, and 3 bases stayed unmatched. There are 16 residues in the CDR3. The CDR3 DNA sequence: TGTGCCAGCAGCTTACTAGCGGGGGGTCTCTACAATGAGCAGTTCTTC. This codes for CASSLLAGGLYNEQFF.

The rearrangement joins TRBV5-1 to TRBJ2-1; unclear D gene. Deletions cut 0 bases from V and 6 bases from J, with 7 bases between. The CDR3 length is 13 residues. Germline CDR1 reads SGHRS; CDR2 reads YFSETQ. The DNA for the CDR3 is TGCGCCAGCAGCTTGGGGGCGATCAATGAGCAGTTCTTC. This translates into CASSLGAINEQFF. Complete variable domain (other parts from reference TRBV5-1 and TRBJ2-1): KAGVTQTPRYLIKTRGQQVTLSCSPISGHRSVSWYQQTPGQGLQFLFEYFSETQRNKGNFPGRFSGRQFSNSRSEMNVSTLELGDSALYLCASSLGAINEQFFGPGTRLTVL.

The chain carries TRBV2 and TRBJ1-1, with unresolved D. The V gene lost 2 bases and the J gene lost 3 bases, with 13 bases spanning the gap. Germline V gene lookup returns CDR1 SNHLY and CDR2 FYNNEI. This CDR3 is built from 15 residues. This chain's CDR3 is CASSETGEQYTEAFF. DNA of the CDR3: TGTGCCAGCAGTGAAACGGGAGAACAATACACTGAAGCTTTCTTT.

The chain employs TRBV15 and TRBJ1-1; possible D gene TRBD1, 5 bases. CDR1 and CDR2 (germline): LNHNV, YYDKDF (reference sequence). V shed 0 bases and J shed 11 bases, with 19 bases lying between them. This CDR3 comprises 15 residues. The CDR3 spells CATSRDDMGREAAFF. CDR3 in DNA: TGTGCCACCAGCAGAGATGACATGGGGCGGGAGGCGGCTTTCTTT.

CDR3 bases: TGTGCCAGCAGCAATAGCGGGGGGATCAAAGATACGCAGTATTTT. Translated, it gives CASSNSGGIKDTQYF. The chain is built from TRBV5-4 and TRBJ2-3, with 10 positions matching TRBD2. The junction had 7 bases not matched to a gene; V was cut back by 4 bases and J by 5 bases. The CDR3 loop spans 15 amino acids. Per germline, CDR1 SGHNT and CDR2 YYREEE (reference sequence).

The V gene is TRBV3-1 (or the pseudogene TRBV3-2), the J gene TRBJ1-6; D is possibly TRBD1 (6 bases). Between the trimmed V and J ends, which lost 0 bases and 9 bases, there was a span of 12 bases. This CDR3 is 15 amino acids long. Looked up from germline, CDR1 is LGHDT and CDR2 is YNNKEL (reference sequence). The CDR3 DNA sequence: TGTGCCAGCAGCCAAGAGGGGGCGCGTAGTTCACCCCTCCACTTT. Protein: CASSQEGARSSPLHF.